These 15 T cell receptor beta chains came from one sample sequenced in a study of T-cell memory formation after mild COVID-19. TCRdb analysed the 5' RACE reads with MiXCR anew, one entry per CDR3 protein. Counted here are about 430,000 distinct CDR3 sequences, 20% to 25% occurring once; the ten biggest clones make up 8.5% to 10%. The sample consisted of PBMCs or a T cell subset sorted from them (not recorded which). Source of these receptors: an adult woman who had mild COVID-19 (a few samples of this study predate the infection). Cell type and time point are not known.

This clonotype showed up just a few times. V usage is TRBV24-1 and J usage is TRBJ2-1; TRBD2 aligns across 9 bases. The ends lost 3 bases at V and 6 bases at J; junction bases unmatched: 2. This CDR3 has 14 amino acids. Germline CDR1 reads KGHDR; CDR2 reads SFDVKD. The CDR3: CATSDSGRFNEQFF. DNA for the CDR3: TGTGCCACCAGTGATAGCGGGAGGTTCAATGAGCAGTTCTTC.

The chain couples TRBV2 to TRBJ2-3; possibly TRBD2 for D (6 bases). The CDR3 has 13 residues. Trimming shortened V by 8 bases and J by 4 bases, and 13 bases separated the two germline ends. Germline-derived CDR1 and CDR2 are SNHLY and FYNNEI. This CDR3 reads CASATSIPDTQYF. The CDR3 nucleotides are TGTGCCAGCGCTACTAGCATCCCAGATACGCAGTATTTT. The full variable domain, with the rest looked up from reference TRBV2 and TRBJ2-3, is EPEVTQTPSHQVTQMGQEVILRCVPISNHLYFYWYRQILGQKVEFLVSFYNNEISEKSEIFDDQFSVERPDGSNFTLKIRSTKLEDSAMYFCASATSIPDTQYFGPGTRLTVL.

The genes are TRBV4-1 and TRBJ1-1, with TRBD1 as a possible D gene (6 bases). This CDR3 contains 15 residues. Germline values: CDR1 MGHRA, CDR2 YSYEKL. The V end was cut by 0 bases, the J end by 7 bases, with 15 bases between. The chain's CDR3 is CASSQDGRQVYEAFF. The CDR3, as DNA: TGCGCCAGCAGCCAAGACGGCCGACAGGTATATGAAGCTTTCTTT.

The sample holds a few counts of this clonotype. The chain recombines TRBV3-1 with TRBJ2-1, with 8 nucleotides matching TRBD2. Germline lookup yields CDR1 LGHDT and CDR2 YNNKEL (reference sequence). The CDR3 consists of 15 residues. V lost 4 bases to trimming and J lost 6 bases; unmatched junction nucleotides: 8. The DNA of the CDR3 is TGTGCCAGCAGCCGGACGAGCGGGAGTGTCAATGAGCAGTTCTTC. It codes for CASSRTSGSVNEQFF.

The chain employs TRBV30 and TRBJ2-2; perhaps TRBD2 as D (6 bases). Trimming took off 4 bases at V and 5 bases at J, with 11 bases between the two ends. The CDR3 sequence is 13 residues long. The V gene's germline CDR1 is GTSNPN and CDR2 SVGIG (reference sequence). CDR3 bases: TGTGCCTGGAACCAGGGAGGAACCGGGGAGCTGTTTTTT. Translation: CAWNQGGTGELFF.

The chain employs TRBV12-3 or TRBV12-4 and TRBJ1-1; TRBD1 matches at 8 bases. Germline trimming cut 3 bases from V and 2 bases from J; bases unmatched to any gene: 8. The CDR3 covers 16 residues. Here the CDR3 DNA reads TGTGCCAGCAGTTTGCCCTGGACAGGGCCAAACACTGAAGCTTTCTTT. This sequence encodes CASSLPWTGPNTEAFF.

This clonotype was seen a handful of times. This sequence joins TRBV18 and TRBJ1-2, with TRBD1 identical over 7 bases. CDR3 length: 13 amino acids. V dropped 3 bases and J dropped 7; count of bases not matched to a gene: 5. Germline lookup yields CDR1 KGHSH and CDR2 LQKENI. The CDR3 sequence is CASSPGDRGGYTF. The CDR3 DNA sequence: TGTGCCAGCTCACCGGGGGACAGAGGTGGCTACACCTTC.

This clonotype was counted a single time. This chain connects TRBV7-3 to TRBJ2-7; D remains unclear. The germline gives CDR1 SGHTA, CDR2 FQGTGA. CDR3 size: 13 residues. With 6 bases removed from V and 5 bases from J, the gap between germline ends came to 14 bases. This chain's CDR3 is CASRLVKGDEQYF. CDR3 coding DNA: TGTGCCAGCAGATTAGTGAAGGGCGACGAGCAGTACTTC. The variable domain in full, completed from reference TRBV7-3 and TRBJ2-7, reads GAGVSQTPSNKVTEKGKYVELRCDPISGHTALYWYRQSLGQGPEFLIYFQGTGAADDSGLPNDRFFAVRPEGSVSTLKIQRTERGDSAVYLCASRLVKGDEQYFGPGTRLTVT.

The chain is built from TRBV20-1 and TRBJ1-1; possible D gene TRBD1, 5 bases. CDR1 is DFQATT and CDR2 is SNEGSKA in the germline V gene (reference sequence). This CDR3 comprises 15 residues. The V gene lost 4 bases and the J gene lost 5 bases, with 20 bases spanning the gap. The CDR3 sequence is CSAMSNEQGGTEAFF. The CDR3 bases are TGCAGTGCTATGAGTAATGAGCAGGGAGGTACTGAAGCTTTCTTT.

The chain uses TRBV5-1 and TRBJ1-5; D might be TRBD1 (5 bases). V dropped 4 bases and J dropped 1 base, with 15 bases sitting between them. This CDR3 has 16 residues. Per germline, CDR1 SGHRS and CDR2 YFSETQ. This chain's CDR3 is CASSEGSGLSNQPQHF. DNA of the CDR3: TGCGCCAGCAGCGAGGGATCAGGGTTAAGCAATCAGCCCCAGCATTTT.

V gene TRBV7-9 combines with J gene TRBJ2-1; D ambiguous. Germline CDR1 SEHNR, CDR2 FQNEAQ (reference sequence). Trimming took off 1 base at V and 1 base at J, with 5 bases between the two ends. The CDR3 runs 14 residues. CDR3 sequence reads: CASSLVLSYNEQFF. The CDR3, as DNA: TGTGCCAGCAGCTTAGTGTTATCCTACAATGAGCAGTTCTTC.

This clonotype was counted between two and nine times. V and J are TRBV18 and TRBJ2-7; D may be TRBD2 (6 bases). The CDR3 is made up of 14 amino acids. The V end was cut by 5 bases, the J end by 3 bases, with 14 bases between. CDR1 and CDR2 (germline): KGHSH, LQKENI. The CDR3 loop is CASSDRGNDYEQYF. CDR3 nucleotide sequence: TGTGCCAGCTCAGATCGCGGGAATGACTACGAGCAGTACTTC. The variable domain in full, with the rest retrieved from reference TRBV18 and TRBJ2-7, is NAGVMQNPRHLVRRRGQEARLRCSPMKGHSHVYWYRQLPEEGLKFMVYLQKENIIDESGMPKERFSAEFPKEGPSILRIQQVVRGDSAAYFCASSDRGNDYEQYFGPGTRLTVT.

This chain links TRBV2 with TRBJ2-1; D unclear. V lost 5 bases, J lost 3 bases, and 8 bases lay in between. This CDR3 is 13 amino acids long. CDR1 is SNHLY and CDR2 is FYNNEI in the germline V gene. The CDR3 loop reads CASSRSDYNEQFF. The CDR3 DNA sequence: TGTGCCAGCAGTCGGTCAGACTACAATGAGCAGTTCTTC.

This clonotype has only a few counts. The chain has TRBV20-1 and TRBJ2-3, with 13 bases fitting TRBD2. V shed 1 base, J shed 4 bases, and the junction held 2 bases outside the gene matches. This CDR3 has 15 amino acids. The germline gives CDR1 DFQATT, CDR2 SNEGSKA (reference sequence). The CDR3 nucleotides are TGCAGTGCTAGAGGGACTAGCGGGGGACCAGATACGCAGTATTTT. Translated: CSARGTSGGPDTQYF.

CDR3 loop: CASSVRGTYNEQFF. CDR3 nucleotides: TGTGCCAGCAGCGTTAGGGGGACATACAATGAGCAGTTCTTC. The chain carries TRBV9 and TRBJ2-1, with a tentative D call TRBD1 (6 bases). In germline, CDR1 is SGDLS, CDR2 YYNGEE. The length of the CDR3 is 14 residues. V dropped 2 bases and J dropped 4 bases, with 10 bases sitting between them.